The 27 T cell receptor beta chains in this list originate from one sample, sequenced in a study of OX40 agonist ivuxolimab in advanced cancers. The protocol was immunoSEQ multiplex PCR, while the TCRdb copy is restricted to in-frame clones and leaves out a portion. The sample holds about 69,000 clones, about 83% seen once. The source was CD4+ or CD8+ T cells sorted from blood, collected in a trial of the OX40 agonist ivuxolimab. The source of these receptors is an adult with an advanced solid tumor such as melanoma, head and neck, liver or kidney cancer.

The chain joins TRBV27 to TRBJ1-1; a possible D gene is TRBD1 (6 bases). Germline loops: CDR1 MNHEY, CDR2 SMNVEV (reference sequence). Deletions cut 6 bases from V and 5 bases from J, with 13 bases between. The CDR3 is 13 residues long. CDR3 nucleotides: TGTGCCAGCAGAAGGTCGGGGGCAACTGAAGCTTTCTTT. Protein sequence: CASRRSGATEAFF.

This rearrangement joins TRBV27 to TRBJ1-2, with D hard to call. The CDR3 has 15 residues. The V end lost 2 bases, the J end lost 4 bases, and 14 bases lay between the germline ends. CDR1 and CDR2 (germline): MNHEY, SMNVEV (reference sequence). CDR3 loop: CASSLKAGPFYGYTF. The CDR3 DNA follows: TGTGCCAGCAGTTTAAAAGCCGGACCGTTCTATGGCTACACCTTC.

This chain links TRBV5-1 with TRBJ2-6, with TRBD2 as a possible D gene (6 bases). CDR1 and CDR2 (germline): SGHRS, YFSETQ. This CDR3 is built from 17 residues. V was pared by 0 bases and J by 0 bases, with 10 bases between. The CDR3 sequence is CASSLVRGSSGANVLTF. The CDR3 DNA reads TGCGCCAGCAGCTTGGTCCGGGGGTCCTCTGGGGCCAACGTCCTGACTTTC.

This sequence joins TRBV7-8 and TRBJ1-1; the D gene is possibly TRBD1 (6 bases). Germline lookup yields CDR1 SGHVS and CDR2 FQNEAQ. V was shortened by 5 bases and J by 0 bases, with 16 bases between the two germline ends. The CDR3 is 16 amino acids. The chain's CDR3 is CASSPRTVGMNTEAFF. The CDR3 DNA reads TGTGCCAGCAGCCCCAGGACAGTAGGGATGAACACTGAAGCTTTCTTT.

As for this clone: The identical CDR3 is also encoded by other nucleotide sequences in the sample. This chain joins TRBV4-3 and TRBJ1-2; D gene uncertain. The germline V and J ends were trimmed by 3 bases and 3 bases, with 11 bases remaining between them. The CDR3 contains 14 residues. CDR1 is LGHNA and CDR2 is YSLEER in the germline V gene. CDR3 loop: CASSQGFRDYGYTF. Written as DNA, the CDR3 is TGCGCCAGCAGCCAGGGGTTCCGAGACTATGGCTACACCTTC.

The chain carries TRBV5-1 and TRBJ2-1, with D possibly being TRBD2 (6 bases). Trimming left V 2 bases short and J 0 bases short, with 9 bases between. This CDR3 contains 15 residues. Germline CDR1 reads SGHRS; CDR2 reads YFSETQ. The CDR3 DNA reads as TGCGCCAGCAGCTTTGGGAGGACCTCCTACAATGAGCAGTTCTTC. It codes for CASSFGRTSYNEQFF.

The chain combines TRBV6-1 with TRBJ1-3, with TRBD1 matching 7 bases. The V and J ends lost 2 bases and 6 bases, in that order; junction bases with no gene match: 4. The CDR3 spans 14 residues. Germline V gives CDR1 MNHNS, CDR2 SASEGT. The CDR3 sequence: CASSEIQGENTIYF. The CDR3 nucleotides read TGTGCCAGCAGTGAAATTCAGGGGGAAAACACCATATATTTT.

The rearrangement uses TRBV12-5 and TRBJ2-1; the D is unclear. Germline V gives CDR1 LGHNT, CDR2 FRNRAP. The V and J ends lost 2 bases and 6 bases respectively, with 14 bases between them. The CDR3 has 15 residues. The CDR3 spells CASGLLVPSSNEQFF. The CDR3 coding sequence is TGTGCTAGTGGTTTGTTAGTCCCGTCGAGCAATGAGCAGTTCTTC.

V gene TRBV4-2 combines with J gene TRBJ2-7; D may be TRBD1 (5 bases). Trimming removed 4 bases from V and 0 bases from J, with 10 bases in between. CDR3 length: 14 residues. Looked up from germline, CDR1 is LGHNA and CDR2 is YNFKEQ. The DNA for the CDR3 is TGTGCCAGCAGCCCCAGGGTTAGCTCCTACGAGCAGTACTTC. As protein: CASSPRVSSYEQYF.

This sequence joins TRBV11-2 and TRBJ1-6, with D perhaps TRBD1 (5 bases). The germline V gene encodes CDR1 SGHAT and CDR2 FQNNGV. The CDR3 loop spans 14 amino acids. V lost 5 bases and J 7 bases, leaving 12 bases between the germline ends. The CDR3 DNA sequence: TGTGCCAGCAGCCTTGGGGCAGGGAATTCACCCCTCCACTTT. This gives the protein CASSLGAGNSPLHF.

This clone was counted a few times. The chain combines TRBV4-1 with TRBJ2-2, with 7 bases fitting TRBD2. Germline values: CDR1 MGHRA, CDR2 YSYEKL. V dropped 4 bases and J dropped 0; count of bases not matched to a gene: 11. This CDR3 is built from 18 residues. The CDR3 DNA reads as TGCGCCAGCAGCCTCCCTGAGGCGGGGGTTACGAACACCGGGGAGCTGTTTTTT. Encoded protein: CASSLPEAGVTNTGELFF.

The chain combines TRBV28 with TRBJ2-1, with 7 bases that match TRBD1. Germline assignment: CDR1 MDHEN and CDR2 SYDVKM. The V gene end was trimmed by 7 bases and the J gene end by 3 bases; junction bases not matched to a gene: 0. This CDR3 is 12 amino acids long. The CDR3 protein is CASTGGYNEQFF. The CDR3 DNA follows: TGTGCCAGCACAGGGGGCTACAATGAGCAGTTCTTC. Using reference TRBV28 and TRBJ2-1 for the parts outside the CDR3, the full variable domain is DVKVTQSSRYLVKRTGEKVFLECVQDMDHENMFWYRQDPGLGLRLIYFSYDVKMKEKGDIPEGYSVSREKKERFSLILESASTNQTSMYLCASTGGYNEQFFGPGTRLTVL.

DNA of the CDR3: TGTGCCAGCAGCCAAAGAGGGACTTCCTCTCATCGGAATGAGCAGTTCTTC. It yields the protein CASSQRGTSSHRNEQFF. The rearrangement joins TRBV14 to TRBJ2-1, with D possibly matching TRBD2 (6 bases). The CDR3 is 17 residues long. V was clipped by 2 bases and J by 7 bases, with 21 bases between them. Per germline, CDR1 SGHDN and CDR2 FVKESK. Variable domain in full (rest from reference TRBV14 and TRBJ2-1): EAGVTQFPSHSVIEKGQTVTLRCDPISGHDNLYWYRRVMGKEIKFLLHFVKESKQDESGMPNNRFLAERTGGTYSTLKVQPAELEDSGVYFCASSQRGTSSHRNEQFFGPGTRLTVL.

The chain couples TRBV7-9 to TRBJ1-1; D might be TRBD1 (5 bases). Germline lookup yields CDR1 SEHNR and CDR2 FQNEAQ (reference sequence). Trimming took off 5 bases at V and 5 bases at J, with 15 bases between the two ends. The CDR3 has 14 residues. The CDR3 region has the DNA TGTGCCAGCAGCCCCGACGGGGCAAGGACTGAAGCTTTCTTT. Its protein is CASSPDGARTEAFF.

The rearrangement uses TRBV11-3 and TRBJ2-6, with D unresolved. CDR3 size: 13 residues. CDR1 and CDR2 (germline): SGHNT, YENEEA. V was clipped by 5 bases and J by 1 base, with 3 bases between them. The CDR3, as DNA: TGTGCCAGCAGCCCATCTGGGGCCAACGTCCTGACTTTC. It translates to CASSPSGANVLTF.

The chain carries TRBV6-5 and TRBJ1-4; no firm D call. This CDR3 contains 12 residues. V lost 2 bases and J lost 10, with 8 bases in between. Germline V gene data show CDR1 as MNHEY and CDR2 as SVGAGI. The CDR3 coding sequence is TGTGCCAGCAGTTACGGTGTTGGAAAACTGTTTTTT. Translating gives CASSYGVGKLFF.

The gene calls are TRBV30 and TRBJ1-3; 8 nucleotides line up with TRBD1. Germline V gives CDR1 GTSNPN, CDR2 SVGIG (reference sequence). The CDR3 consists of 19 residues. Unmatched junction bases numbered 17, after V lost 4 bases and J lost 0 bases. The CDR3, as DNA: TGTGCCTGGACCCCGGACAGGGCTAAGGGCCGACACTCTGGAAACACCATATATTTT. It encodes CAWTPDRAKGRHSGNTIYF.

The V gene is TRBV18, the J gene TRBJ2-7, with a weak D call TRBD1 (6 bases). Germline values: CDR1 KGHSH, CDR2 LQKENI. The CDR3 is 15 residues long. Trimming took 3 bases from V and 7 from J, leaving 19 bases between them. The CDR3 sequence: CASSPGGRGDEEQYF. In DNA, the CDR3 is TGTGCCAGCTCACCGGGTGGCAGGGGCGATGAGGAGCAGTACTTC.

V is TRBV6-6 and J is TRBJ1-3; 8 bases are a match to TRBD1. This CDR3 spans 15 amino acids. Per the germline V gene, CDR1 is MNHNY and CDR2 is SVGAGI (reference sequence). V shed 9 bases and J 0 bases; nucleotides not matched to a gene: 7. The CDR3 DNA follows: TGTGCCAGTAGACAGGGGCGCCACTCTGGAAACACCATATATTTT. This gives the protein CASRQGRHSGNTIYF.

This chain uses TRBV4-2 with TRBJ2-5; D is perhaps TRBD1 (5 bases). The DNA end lines up better with TRBJ2-7; the J call may be wrong. The CDR3 is 15 amino acids. Germline values: CDR1 LGHNA, CDR2 YNFKEQ. CDR3 amino acids: CASSQEPTGTYEQYF. Written as DNA, the CDR3 is TGTGCCAGCAGCCAAGAACCTACAGGAACCTACGAGCAGTACTTC.

The rearrangement uses TRBV4-1 and TRBJ2-7; D not resolved. This CDR3 region has 15 residues. Germline V CDR1 and CDR2: MGHRA, YSYEKL. V was shortened by 0 bases and J by 2 bases, with 11 bases between the two germline ends. The CDR3 here is CASSQEPDGTYEQYF. The CDR3 DNA is TGCGCCAGCAGCCAAGAACCAGACGGAACCTACGAGCAGTACTTC.

J is TRBJ2-7 and V is TRBV6-1, with unresolved D. The germline gives CDR1 MNHNS, CDR2 SASEGT. CDR3 size: 12 residues. Between the trimmed V and J ends, which lost 4 bases and 2 bases, there was a span of 6 bases. The CDR3 DNA is TGTGCCAGCAGTGGGTCAACCTACGAGCAGTACTTC. Amino acids: CASSGSTYEQYF.

Here the CDR3 DNA reads TGTGCCAGCAGCTTAAGCATTTCCTACGAGCAGTACTTC. Translated, it gives CASSLSISYEQYF. The chain uses TRBV11-1 and TRBJ2-7, with D uncertain. The CDR3 has 13 amino acids. Germline lookup yields CDR1 SGHAT and CDR2 FQDESV (reference sequence). With 2 bases removed from V and 1 base from J, the gap between germline ends came to 6 bases.

J is TRBJ1-5 and V is TRBV5-5; tentatively, D is TRBD1 (6 bases). The CDR3 spans 14 residues. V was clipped by 0 bases and J by 6 bases, with 10 bases between them. The germline V gene has CDR1 SGHKS and CDR2 YYEKEE (reference sequence). The CDR3 loop reads CASSLETGAQPQHF. CDR3 bases: TGTGCCAGCAGCTTGGAGACAGGCGCTCAGCCCCAGCATTTT.

The rearrangement links TRBV30 to TRBJ1-1, with 7 bases that match TRBD1. The length of the CDR3 is 13 residues. The V gene's germline CDR1 is GTSNPN and CDR2 SVGIG (reference sequence). Trimming at V came to 3 bases and at J to 4 bases, leaving 5 bases not matched to a gene. CDR3 sequence (DNA): TGTGCCTGGAGCGAAGACAGGGCCACTGAAGCTTTCTTT. Translation: CAWSEDRATEAFF.

This sequence joins TRBV28 and TRBJ1-1; no definite D call. The V end lost 7 bases, the J end lost 5 bases, and 8 bases lay between the germline ends. Germline CDR1 is MDHEN and CDR2 is SYDVKM. There are 11 residues in the CDR3. The CDR3 DNA follows: TGTGCCAGCATGGTCACGACTGAAGCTTTCTTT. Protein product: CASMVTTEAFF.

V is TRBV30 and J is TRBJ2-1, with TRBD2 as a possible D gene (6 bases). The CDR3 has 13 amino acids. V shed 0 bases and J shed 10 bases, with 13 bases lying between them. Germline lookup yields CDR1 GTSNPN and CDR2 SVGIG (reference sequence). As DNA, the CDR3 is TGTGCCTGGAGTGTAGGCTCCGGAGGGGAGCAGTTCTTC. It translates to CAWSVGSGGEQFF.